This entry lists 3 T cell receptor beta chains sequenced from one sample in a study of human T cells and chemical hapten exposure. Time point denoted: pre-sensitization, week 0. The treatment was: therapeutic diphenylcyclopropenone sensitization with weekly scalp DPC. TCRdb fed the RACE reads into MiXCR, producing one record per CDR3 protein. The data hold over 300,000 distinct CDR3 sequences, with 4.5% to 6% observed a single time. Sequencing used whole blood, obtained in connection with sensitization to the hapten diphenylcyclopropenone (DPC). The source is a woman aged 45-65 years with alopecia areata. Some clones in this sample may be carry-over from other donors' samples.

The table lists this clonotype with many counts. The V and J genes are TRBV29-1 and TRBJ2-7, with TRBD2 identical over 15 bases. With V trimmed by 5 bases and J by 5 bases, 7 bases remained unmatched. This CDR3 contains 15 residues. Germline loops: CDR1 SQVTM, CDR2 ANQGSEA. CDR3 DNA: TGCAGCGTTTTGGGACTAGCGGGGGGCCTTAACGAGCAGTACTTC. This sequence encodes CSVLGLAGGLNEQYF.

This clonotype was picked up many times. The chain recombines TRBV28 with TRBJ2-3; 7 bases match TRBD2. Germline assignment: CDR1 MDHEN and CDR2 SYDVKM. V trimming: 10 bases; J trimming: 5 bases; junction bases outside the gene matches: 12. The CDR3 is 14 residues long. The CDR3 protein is CATLGGAGLDTQYF. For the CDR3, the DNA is TGTGCCACCCTGGGCGGAGCGGGATTAGATACGCAGTATTTT. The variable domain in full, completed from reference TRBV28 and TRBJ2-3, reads DVKVTQSSRYLVKRTGEKVFLECVQDMDHENMFWYRQDPGLGLRLIYFSYDVKMKEKGDIPEGYSVSREKKERFSLILESASTNQTSMYLCATLGGAGLDTQYFGPGTRLTVL.

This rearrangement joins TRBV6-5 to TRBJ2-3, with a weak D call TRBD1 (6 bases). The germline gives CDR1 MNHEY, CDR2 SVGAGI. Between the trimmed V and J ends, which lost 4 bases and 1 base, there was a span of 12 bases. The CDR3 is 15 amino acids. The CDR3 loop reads CASSSHREGTDTQYF. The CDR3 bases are TGTGCCAGCAGTTCACACAGGGAAGGCACAGATACGCAGTATTTT.